This TCR beta chain was observed in a study of healthy donors' naive CD4 and CD8 T cells. This clonotype has a handful of counts. Starting from approximately 500 ng of total RNA, TCR libraries were made with linear amplification. TCRdb fed the reads into MiXCR, producing one record per CDR3 protein. This sample carries about 180,000 distinct CDR3 sequences, about four fifths of them seen once, and the ten largest clones take approximately 2.5%. From germline, CDR1 is SQVTM and CDR2 ANQGSEA. V was shortened by 5 bases and J by 0 bases, with 16 bases between the two germline ends. The CDR3 loop spans 15 amino acids.

The sequence was collected from a pool of human donors in good health; the sample pools cells from several healthy donors. Specimen: naive CD4+ and CD8+ T cells sorted from blood, pooled from several donors. The chain recombines TRBV29-1 with TRBJ1-2; D might be TRBD1 (5 bases). CDR3 nucleotide sequence: TGCAGCGTTCTTAGCGAATCAGGGTCTAACTATGGCTACACCTTC. Its translation is CSVLSESGSNYGYTF.